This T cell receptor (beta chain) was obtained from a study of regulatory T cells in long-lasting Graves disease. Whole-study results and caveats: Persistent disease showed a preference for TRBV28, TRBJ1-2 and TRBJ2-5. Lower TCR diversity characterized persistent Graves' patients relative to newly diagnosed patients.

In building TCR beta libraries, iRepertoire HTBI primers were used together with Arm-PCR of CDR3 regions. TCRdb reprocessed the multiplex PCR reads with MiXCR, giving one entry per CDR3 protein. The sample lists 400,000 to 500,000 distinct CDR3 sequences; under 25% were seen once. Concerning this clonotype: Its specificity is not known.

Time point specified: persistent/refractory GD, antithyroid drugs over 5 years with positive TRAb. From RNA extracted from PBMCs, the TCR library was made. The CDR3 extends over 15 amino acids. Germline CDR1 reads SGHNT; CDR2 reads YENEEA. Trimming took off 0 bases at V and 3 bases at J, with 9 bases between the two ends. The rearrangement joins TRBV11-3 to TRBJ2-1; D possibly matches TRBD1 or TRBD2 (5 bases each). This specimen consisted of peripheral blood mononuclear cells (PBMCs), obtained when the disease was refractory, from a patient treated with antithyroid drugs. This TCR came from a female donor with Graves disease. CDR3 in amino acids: CASSLDGGLYNEQFF. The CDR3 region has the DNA TGTGCCAGCAGCTTAGATGGGGGTCTCTACAATGAGCAGTTCTTC.